This entry concerns a single T cell receptor beta chain. Its matching antigen is unknown. One tube held mixed TRB-A and TRB-B primer pools for touch-down PCR. Following a re-call of the multiplex PCR reads, TCRdb has one entry per CDR3 protein and lacks DNA. Its table lists 6,000 to 8,500 distinct CDR3 sequences. This entry comes from a study of T cell clusters in autoimmune cytopenias. General study points: Active autoimmune hepatitis patients had around 2.9-fold fewer exclusive TRB clusters than healthy donors. Clustering suggested that physiological T cell clusters were missing in primary autoimmune cytopenia patients. No experiment has yet validated the function of the T cell clusters defined in silico.

TRB amplification used around 270 ng of peripheral blood genomic DNA. The sequence came from a human donor with an autoimmune cytopenia or autoimmune hepatitis (not recorded which). Specimen: peripheral blood.

CDR3 in amino acids: CASSLSGSSYEQYF. V gene TRBV12-3 or TRBV12-4 combines with J gene TRBJ2-7. The CDR3 has 14 amino acids.